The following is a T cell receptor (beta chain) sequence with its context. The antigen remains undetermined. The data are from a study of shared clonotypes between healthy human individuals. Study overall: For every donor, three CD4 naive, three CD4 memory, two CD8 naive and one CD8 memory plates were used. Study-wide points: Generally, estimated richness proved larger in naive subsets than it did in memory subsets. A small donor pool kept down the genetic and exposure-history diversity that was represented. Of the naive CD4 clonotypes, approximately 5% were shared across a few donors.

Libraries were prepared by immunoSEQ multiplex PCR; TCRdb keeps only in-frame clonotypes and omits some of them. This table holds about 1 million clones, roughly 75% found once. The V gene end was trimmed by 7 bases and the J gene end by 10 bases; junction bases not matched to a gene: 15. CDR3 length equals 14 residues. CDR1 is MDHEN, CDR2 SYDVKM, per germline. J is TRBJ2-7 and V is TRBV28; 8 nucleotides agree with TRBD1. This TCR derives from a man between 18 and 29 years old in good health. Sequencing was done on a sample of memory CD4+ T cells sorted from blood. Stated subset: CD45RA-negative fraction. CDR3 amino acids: CASIDGTGLSRQYF. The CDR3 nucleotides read TGTGCCAGCATCGACGGGACAGGCCTCTCGCGACAGTACTTC.